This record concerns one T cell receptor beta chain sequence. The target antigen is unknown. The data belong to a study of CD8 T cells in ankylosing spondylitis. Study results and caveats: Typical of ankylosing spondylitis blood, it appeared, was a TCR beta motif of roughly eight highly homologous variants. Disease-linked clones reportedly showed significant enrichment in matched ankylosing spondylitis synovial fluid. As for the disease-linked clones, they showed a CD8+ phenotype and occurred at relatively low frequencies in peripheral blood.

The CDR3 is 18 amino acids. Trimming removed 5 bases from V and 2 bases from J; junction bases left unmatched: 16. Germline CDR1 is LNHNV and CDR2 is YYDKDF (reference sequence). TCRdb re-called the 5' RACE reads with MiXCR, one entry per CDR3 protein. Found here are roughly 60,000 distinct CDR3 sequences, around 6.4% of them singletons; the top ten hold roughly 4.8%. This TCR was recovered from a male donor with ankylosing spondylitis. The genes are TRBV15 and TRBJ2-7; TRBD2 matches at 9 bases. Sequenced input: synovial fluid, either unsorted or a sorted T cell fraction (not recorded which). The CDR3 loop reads CATSGYDPGTSLTYEQYF. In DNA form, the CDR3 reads TGTGCCACCAGCGGATACGATCCCGGGACTAGCCTGACCTACGAGCAGTACTTC.